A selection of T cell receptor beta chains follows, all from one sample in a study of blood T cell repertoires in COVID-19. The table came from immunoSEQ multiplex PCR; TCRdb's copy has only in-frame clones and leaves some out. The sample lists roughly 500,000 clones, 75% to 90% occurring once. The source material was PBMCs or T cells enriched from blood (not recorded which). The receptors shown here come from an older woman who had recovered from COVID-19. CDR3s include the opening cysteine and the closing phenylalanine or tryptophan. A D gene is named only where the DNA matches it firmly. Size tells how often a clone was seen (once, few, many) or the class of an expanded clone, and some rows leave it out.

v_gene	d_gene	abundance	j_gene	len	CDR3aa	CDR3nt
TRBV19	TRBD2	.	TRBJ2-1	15	CASSPNSGGKNEQFF	TGTGCCAGTAGTCCCAATAGCGGGGGAAAGAATGAGCAGTTCTTC
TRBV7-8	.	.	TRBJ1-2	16	CASSSTPGGANYGYTF	TGTGCCAGCAGCTCTACCCCGGGAGGAGCTAACTATGGCTACACCTTC
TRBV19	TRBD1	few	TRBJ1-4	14	CASRMTGLLEKLFF	TGTGCCAGTAGGATGACAGGGTTGTTGGAAAAACTGTTTTTT
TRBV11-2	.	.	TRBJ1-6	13	CASSLGTNSPLHF	TGTGCCAGCAGCTTAGGGACAAATTCACCCCTCCACTTT
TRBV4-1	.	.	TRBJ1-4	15	CASSLLRGGYEKLFF	TGCGCCAGCAGCCTACTCCGGGGGGGTTATGAAAAACTGTTTTTT
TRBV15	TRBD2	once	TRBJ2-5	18	CATSRGSLAGGTQETQYF	TGTGCCACCAGCAGAGGATCCTTAGCGGGGGGGACCCAAGAGACCCAGTACTTC
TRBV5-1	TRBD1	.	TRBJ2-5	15	CASSLRDRAQETQYF	TGCGCCAGCAGCTTGAGGGACAGGGCTCAAGAGACCCAGTACTTC
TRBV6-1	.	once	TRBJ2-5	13	CASSEVPEETQYF	TGTGCCAGCAGTGAAGTCCCAGAAGAGACCCAGTACTTC
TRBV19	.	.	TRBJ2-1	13	CASSIGRSNEQFF	TGTGCCAGTAGTATAGGACGGAGCAATGAGCAGTTCTTC
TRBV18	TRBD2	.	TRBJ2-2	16	CASSPRLAGSTGELFF	TGTGCCAGCTCACCAAGGCTAGCGGGGAGTACCGGGGAGCTGTTTTTT
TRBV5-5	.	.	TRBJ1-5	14	CASSLDPSKSPQHF	TGTGCCAGCAGCTTGGACCCCTCTAAGTCGCCCCAGCATTTT
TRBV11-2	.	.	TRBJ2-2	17	CASSLAAGTLNTGELFF	TGTGCCAGCAGCTTAGCCGCCGGGACTTTGAACACCGGGGAGCTGTTTTTT
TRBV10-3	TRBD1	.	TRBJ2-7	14	CAISEQGDGYEQYF	TGTGCCATCAGTGAACAGGGGGACGGGTACGAGCAGTACTTC
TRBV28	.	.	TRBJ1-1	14	CASIPGETGPEAFF	TGTGCCAGCATCCCAGGGGAGACAGGCCCTGAAGCTTTCTTT
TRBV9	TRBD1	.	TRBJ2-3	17	CASSVAPPGQGPDTQYF	TGTGCCAGCAGCGTAGCCCCTCCGGGACAGGGACCAGATACGCAGTATTTT
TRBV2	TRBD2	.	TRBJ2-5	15	CASSVIAGGVETQYF	TGTGCCAGCAGTGTAATAGCGGGGGGTGTGGAGACCCAGTACTTC
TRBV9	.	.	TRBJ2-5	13	CASSVGTWETQYF	TGTGCCAGCAGCGTGGGCACCTGGGAGACCCAGTACTTC